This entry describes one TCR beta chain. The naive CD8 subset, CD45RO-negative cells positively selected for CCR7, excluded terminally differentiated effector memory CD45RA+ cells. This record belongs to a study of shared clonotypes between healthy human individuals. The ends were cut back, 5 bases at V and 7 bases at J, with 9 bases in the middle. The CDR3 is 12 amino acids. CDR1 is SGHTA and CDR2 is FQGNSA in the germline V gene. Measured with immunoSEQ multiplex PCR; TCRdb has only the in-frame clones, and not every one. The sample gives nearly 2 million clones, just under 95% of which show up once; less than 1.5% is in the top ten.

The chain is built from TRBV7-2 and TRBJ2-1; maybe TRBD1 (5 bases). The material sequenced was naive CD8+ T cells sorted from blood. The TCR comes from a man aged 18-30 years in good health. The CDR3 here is CASSADSNEQFF. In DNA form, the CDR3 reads TGTGCCAGCAGCGCCGACAGTAATGAGCAGTTCTTC.